This TCR beta chain emerged from a study of blood T cell repertoires in COVID-19. Study details: COVID-19 samples collected from the United States, Italy and Spain covered acute and convalescent phases. In each case, the material was cDNA or gDNA derived from T cells, B-cell-depleted T cells, or PBMCs.

V lost 4 bases and J lost 9; bases outside the gene matches: 12. The CDR3 runs 16 residues. Germline-derived CDR1 and CDR2 are SGHAT and FQNNGV. Original analysis: Reference gene primer amplification gave estimated nucleated cell counts. Only in-frame clones appear in the TCRdb table, and some are missing; sequencing was by immunoSEQ multiplex PCR. That table is the source of V, J and clone size, and D and trimming were worked out from the DNA. Of 200,000 to 250,000 clones listed, around nine tenths were seen once; the top ten hold 2.5% to 3%. The TCR was taken from an older woman with acute or convalescent COVID-19. Sequencing used peripheral blood. The J gene is TRBJ1-5, the V gene TRBV11-2; 10 nucleotides match TRBD1. The CDR3 sequence: CASSSGQGVRFTPQHF. As DNA, the CDR3 is TGTGCCAGCAGCTCCGGACAGGGGGTACGTTTTACGCCCCAGCATTTT.